A single sample gave rise to the 25 T cell receptor beta chains below, sequenced in a study of regulatory T cells in long-lasting Graves disease. The time point was: newly diagnosed GD, antithyroid drugs for less than 3 months. PBMC-derived RNA was used for the TCR library. Building the TCR beta libraries relied on iRepertoire HTBI primers, and CDR3 regions underwent Arm-PCR. A single record per CDR3 protein comes from TCRdb applying MiXCR to the multiplex PCR reads. Altogether 400,000 to 500,000 distinct CDR3 sequences are present, roughly 17% being singletons, with the ten largest covering roughly 23%. These data also formed part of another study, on T cells in Graves' hyperthyroidism and ophthalmopathy.

The specimen comprised peripheral blood mononuclear cells (PBMCs), sampled at new diagnosis, from a patient treated with antithyroid drugs. Source of these receptors: a woman between 18 and 29 years old with Graves disease.

This clonotype was found many times. V usage is TRBV7-8 and J usage is TRBJ2-7; D is unresolved. CDR3 length equals 13 residues. Trimming took 7 bases from V and 5 from J, leaving 15 bases between them. Germline CDR1 is SGHVS and CDR2 is FQNEAQ. Here the CDR3 DNA reads TGTGCCAGCACCCTTGGATTTAGGAACGAGCAGTACTTC. This encodes CASTLGFRNEQYF.

V usage is TRBV3-1 and J usage is TRBJ2-3; 9 nucleotides align to TRBD2. The assigned J gene may be wrong: the sequence end matches TRBJ2-5 better. Germline CDR1 and CDR2: LGHDT and YNNKEL (reference sequence). The CDR3 is 15 residues long. DNA for the CDR3: TGTGCCAGCAGCTTAGCGGCGGGAGGGCCGCAGACCCAGTACTTC. Protein sequence: CASSLAAGGPQTQYF.

The genes are TRBV30 and TRBJ2-1; the match to TRBD2 covers 7 bases. Unmatched junction bases numbered 9, after V lost 0 bases and J lost 4 bases. The CDR3 spans 16 residues. Per germline, CDR1 GTSNPN and CDR2 SVGIG (reference sequence). The DNA of the CDR3 is TGTGCCTGGAGTGTAACGATCCCTAGCGGATACAATGAGCAGTTCTTC. It specifies CAWSVTIPSGYNEQFF. The full variable domain, in which reference TRBV30 and TRBJ2-1 provide the parts outside the CDR3, is SQTIHQWPATLVQPVGSPLSLECTVEGTSNPNLYWYRQAAGRGLQLLFYSVGIGQISSEVPQNLSASRPQDRQFILSSKKLLLSDSGFYLCAWSVTIPSGYNEQFFGPGTRLTVL.

Turning to this clonotype: One base away lies a much larger clone, so this may be a sequencing read error. The chain is built from TRBV7-2 and TRBJ2-7; weak D call: TRBD2 (6 bases). The CDR3 is 13 residues long. Germline assignment: CDR1 SGHTA and CDR2 FQGNSA. CDR3 residues: CAGSLSGVNEQYF. In nucleotides, the CDR3 is TGTGCCGGCAGCTTATCGGGGGTCAACGAGCAGTACTTC.

This clonotype was observed many times. The genes are TRBV24-1 and TRBJ2-3, with 10 bases that match TRBD1. The J segment lost 0 bases and the V segment lost 3 bases, leaving 5 bases of the junction unmatched. CDR1 and CDR2 from the germline V gene are KGHDR and SFDVKD. The CDR3 is 17 residues long. CDR3 DNA sequence: TGTGCCACCAGTGATCCCGGGACAGGGGTGAGCACAGATACGCAGTATTTT. Amino acid sequence: CATSDPGTGVSTDTQYF.

This sequence joins TRBV20-1 and TRBJ2-2; a possible D gene is TRBD1 (6 bases). CDR3 length: 14 amino acids. Trimming took 5 bases from V and 4 from J, leaving 14 bases between them. In germline, CDR1 is DFQATT, CDR2 SNEGSKA (reference sequence). CDR3 DNA: TGCAGTGCTTGGCCGGGACAACCCACCGGGGAGCTGTTTTTT. It encodes CSAWPGQPTGELFF.

This sequence joins TRBV9 and TRBJ2-2; tentatively, D is TRBD2 (6 bases). This CDR3 region has 16 residues. The germline gives CDR1 SGDLS, CDR2 YYNGEE. V was cut by 0 bases and J by 0 bases, with 9 bases left in between. The DNA for the CDR3 is TGTGCCAGCAGCGTAGGTACGGGAGCGAACACCGGGGAGCTGTTTTTT. This translates into CASSVGTGANTGELFF.

This clonotype appeared many times. Here the CDR3 DNA reads TGTGCCAGCAGTTTCACAGGGGCTAATAGCAATCAGCCCCAGCATTTT. Protein product: CASSFTGANSNQPQHF. The chain joins TRBV12-3 or TRBV12-4 to TRBJ1-5, with 7 bases fitting TRBD1. The trim removed 3 bases at V and 0 bases at J, leaving 5 bases unmatched. This CDR3 region has 16 residues.

This clonotype was seen ten or more times. The CDR3 loop is CSASSTSGSGETQYF. The CDR3 DNA reads as TGCAGTGCTAGCTCGACTAGCGGGAGCGGGGAGACCCAGTACTTC. The V gene is TRBV20-1, the J gene TRBJ2-5, with TRBD2 identical over 12 bases. Germline V gives CDR1 DFQATT, CDR2 SNEGSKA (reference sequence). CDR3 length: 15 amino acids. The V segment lost 3 bases and the J segment 5 bases; nucleotides outside the gene matches: 7.

A note on this clonotype: One end of the junction fails to match germline, which may point to a read error. This chain connects TRBV13 to TRBJ1-2; D perhaps matches TRBD1 (6 bases). CDR1 is PRHDT, CDR2 FYEKMQ, per germline (reference sequence). The CDR3 spans 15 residues. CDR3 in DNA: TGTGCCAACAGCAGGGGAACAGGGACCAACTATGGCTACACCTTC. Translation: CANSRGTGTNYGYTF.

This clonotype was picked up many times. The chain combines TRBV20-1 with TRBJ2-7, with TRBD2 matching over 7 bases. The CDR3 totals 15 residues. V was pared by 5 bases and J by 0 bases, with 10 bases of the junction left unmatched. Looked up from germline, CDR1 is DFQATT and CDR2 is SNEGSKA (reference sequence). CDR3 DNA: TGCAGTGCTTATGTACTAGCGAGAAGCTCCTACGAGCAGTACTTC. Amino acids: CSAYVLARSSYEQYF.

The rearrangement links TRBV7-9 to TRBJ2-3; 8 positions match TRBD2. The junction had 6 bases not matched to a gene; V was cut back by 1 base and J by 3 bases. The CDR3 totals 16 residues. Germline V gene sequence: CDR1 SEHNR, CDR2 FQNEAQ (reference sequence). CDR3 nucleotide sequence: TGTGCCAGCAGCTTAGAAGGTACTAGCGGTACAGATACGCAGTATTTT. This translates into CASSLEGTSGTDTQYF.

This clonotype was seen ten or more times. The chain couples TRBV6-4 to TRBJ2-1; 9 positions agree with TRBD2. CDR3 length equals 15 residues. The V and J ends lost 3 bases and 3 bases, in that order; junction bases with no gene match: 3. The V gene's germline CDR1 is MRHNA and CDR2 SNTAGT. The CDR3 sequence: CASSEVAGDYNEQFF. The DNA for the CDR3 is TGTGCCAGCAGTGAGGTAGCGGGAGACTACAATGAGCAGTTCTTC.

This rearrangement joins TRBV5-5 to TRBJ2-3, with 13 bases matching TRBD2. With 4 bases clipped from V and 6 bases from J, the junction kept 5 bases outside the gene matches. Germline-derived CDR1 and CDR2 are SGHKS and YYEKEE (reference sequence). The CDR3 length is 15 residues. The CDR3 reads CASSRGTSGMDTQYF. The DNA for the CDR3 is TGTGCCAGCAGCCGAGGGACTAGCGGGATGGATACGCAGTATTTT.

Worth noting for this clonotype: A much bigger clone sits one base away, suggesting this may be a read error. The chain recombines TRBV2 with TRBJ1-5; D not resolved. CDR3 length equals 13 residues. Trimming removed 8 bases from V and 1 base from J, with 9 bases in between. Germline V lookup: CDR1 SNHLY, CDR2 FYNNEI. The CDR3 bases are TGTGCCAGCGTGGCAGAAAGCAATCAGCCCCAGCATTTT. Translated: CASVAESNQPQHF.

Points on this clonotype: Just one base apart from a much larger clone, this may be a read error. The CDR3 ends on some other residue instead of the conserved phenylalanine or tryptophan, so this is likely a read error. This sequence joins TRBV7-9 and TRBJ2-1; D perhaps matches TRBD2 (6 bases). Trimming took 1 base from V and 5 from J, leaving 12 bases between them. In germline, CDR1 is SEHNR, CDR2 FQNEAQ (reference sequence). The CDR3 sequence is 15 residues long. CDR3 coding DNA: TGTGCCAGCAGCTTAGGCGGGAAAACGGACAATGAGCAGTTCTCC. The encoded protein is CASSLGGKTDNEQFS.

About this clonotype: A much bigger clone sits one base away, suggesting this may be a read error. This chain joins TRBV12-3 or TRBV12-4 and TRBJ2-7; the D gene could be TRBD1 or TRBD2 (5 bases each). V lost 7 bases to trimming and J lost 7 bases, with 20 bases between them. The CDR3 contains 14 residues. CDR3 sequence reads: CASTFLGVGNEQYF. The CDR3 DNA follows: TGTGCCAGCACCTTCCTGGGGGTGGGGAATGAGCAGTACTTC.

This clonotype has at least ten counts. The V gene is TRBV28, the J gene TRBJ1-2; perhaps TRBD1 as D (5 bases). CDR1 MDHEN and CDR2 SYDVKM come from the germline V gene. Trimming shortened V by 10 bases and J by 3 bases, and 12 bases separated the two germline ends. The CDR3 loop spans 12 amino acids. CDR3: CAIHRGDYGYTF. The DNA for the CDR3 is TGTGCCATCCATAGGGGTGACTATGGCTACACCTTC.

The rearrangement joins TRBV6-1 to TRBJ2-2; the D gene is possibly TRBD1 (6 bases). Trimming pared 5 bases from V and 8 bases from J, leaving 21 bases between. Germline V gene sequence: CDR1 MNHNS, CDR2 SASEGT. The CDR3 consists of 16 residues. CDR3 residues: CASSPWTVQQPGELFF. In DNA form, the CDR3 reads TGTGCCAGCAGTCCATGGACAGTACAGCAACCGGGGGAGCTGTTTTTT.

This clonotype was observed many times. The genes are TRBV5-1 and TRBJ2-7; 15 nucleotides agree with TRBD2. Germline CDR1 reads SGHRS; CDR2 reads YFSETQ. V dropped 4 bases and J dropped 5; count of bases not matched to a gene: 10. The CDR3 runs to 17 residues. The DNA for the CDR3 is TGCGCCAGCAGCACGGGACTAGCGGGAGGAAATAGCAACGAGCAGTACTTC. Protein: CASSTGLAGGNSNEQYF. Looking up the rest from reference TRBV5-1 and TRBJ2-7 gives the full variable domain: KAGVTQTPRYLIKTRGQQVTLSCSPISGHRSVSWYQQTPGQGLQFLFEYFSETQRNKGNFPGRFSGRQFSNSRSEMNVSTLELGDSALYLCASSTGLAGGNSNEQYFGPGTRLTVT.

This clonotype was detected only a few times. The gene calls are TRBV28 and TRBJ1-4; TRBD1 is a possible D gene (6 bases). Germline values: CDR1 MDHEN, CDR2 SYDVKM. Trimming stripped 5 bases from V and 5 bases from J, with 18 bases between. The CDR3 is 16 residues long. CDR3 in DNA: TGTGCCAGCAGTCCCATGACAGGCGGGAAAAATGAAAAACTGTTTTTT. Residues: CASSPMTGGKNEKLFF. The complete variable domain, with remaining parts taken from reference TRBV28 and TRBJ1-4, reads DVKVTQSSRYLVKRTGEKVFLECVQDMDHENMFWYRQDPGLGLRLIYFSYDVKMKEKGDIPEGYSVSREKKERFSLILESASTNQTSMYLCASSPMTGGKNEKLFFGSGTQLSVL.

The CDR3 nucleotides are TGTGCCAGCAGCTTCCGGGACAGGGACAATCAGCCCCAGCATTTT. It translates to CASSFRDRDNQPQHF. This chain connects TRBV6-1 to TRBJ1-5; 9 bases fit TRBD1. Germline V gene lookup returns CDR1 MNHNS and CDR2 SASEGT. V trimming: 6 bases; J trimming: 3 bases; junction bases outside the gene matches: 6. There are 15 residues in the CDR3.

This clonotype occurred many times. The rearrangement uses TRBV27 and TRBJ2-7; D unclear. The CDR3 sequence is 13 residues long. CDR1 and CDR2 (germline): MNHEY, SMNVEV (reference sequence). V shed 3 bases and J shed 0 bases, with 6 bases lying between them. CDR3 bases: TGTGCCAGCAGTTTCCACGGCTCCTACGAGCAGTACTTC. Translating it yields CASSFHGSYEQYF.

This clonotype came up a few times. This chain uses TRBV9 with TRBJ2-1; D is possibly TRBD2 (5 bases). Germline lookup yields CDR1 SGDLS and CDR2 YYNGEE. V lost 0 bases and J lost 3, with 13 bases in between. The CDR3 sequence is 16 residues long. The DNA for the CDR3 is TGTGCCAGCAGCGTAGCTCGGGATGGGGTCTACAATGAGCAGTTCTTC. It translates to CASSVARDGVYNEQFF.

This chain joins TRBV27 and TRBJ1-2; D not certain. The germline V and J ends were trimmed by 5 bases and 1 base, with 17 bases remaining between them. Looked up from germline, CDR1 is MNHEY and CDR2 is SMNVEV (reference sequence). This CDR3 comprises 16 residues. The CDR3 DNA follows: TGTGCCAGCAGTCCCCTCGGAGGGATCGGTAACTATGGCTACACCTTC. It translates to CASSPLGGIGNYGYTF.